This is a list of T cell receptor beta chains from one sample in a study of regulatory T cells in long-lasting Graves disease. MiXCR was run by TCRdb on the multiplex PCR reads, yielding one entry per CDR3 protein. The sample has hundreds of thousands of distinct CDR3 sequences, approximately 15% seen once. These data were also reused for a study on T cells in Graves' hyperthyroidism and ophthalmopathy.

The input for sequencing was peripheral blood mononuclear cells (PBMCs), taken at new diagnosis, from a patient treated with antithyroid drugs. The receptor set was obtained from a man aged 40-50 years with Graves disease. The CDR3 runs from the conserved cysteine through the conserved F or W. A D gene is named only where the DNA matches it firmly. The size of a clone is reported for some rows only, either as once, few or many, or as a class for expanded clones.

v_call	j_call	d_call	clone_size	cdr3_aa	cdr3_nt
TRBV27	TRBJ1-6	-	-	CASSFRDLSYNSPLHF	TGTGCCAGCAGTTTCCGGGACCTCTCCTATAATTCACCCCTCCACTTT
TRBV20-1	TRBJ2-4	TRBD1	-	CSARGTGQGVTTKNIQYF	TGCAGTGCTAGAGGGACGGGACAGGGGGTTACGACCAAAAACATTCAGTACTTC
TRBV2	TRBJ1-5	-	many	CASSLYGTGVDQPQHF	TGTGCCAGCAGTTTATATGGAACAGGAGTAGATCAGCCCCAGCATTTT
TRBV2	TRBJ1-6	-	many	CASSAFQGSNSPLHF	TGTGCCAGCAGTGCCTTCCAGGGTAGTAATTCACCCCTCCACTTT
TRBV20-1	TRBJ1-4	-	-	CSARGSVVEKLFF	TGCAGTGCTAGGGGGTCGGTAGTCGAAAAACTGTTTTTT
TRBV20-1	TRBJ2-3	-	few	CSARAPGLSTDTQYF	TGCAGTGCTAGAGCTCCGGGGCTAAGCACAGATACGCAGTATTTT
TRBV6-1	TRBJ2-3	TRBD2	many	CASSVPGLAGGPTDTQYF	TGTGCCAGCAGCGTCCCGGGACTAGCGGGGGGGCCAACAGATACGCAGTATTTT
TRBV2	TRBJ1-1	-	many	CASSEASRGYEAFF	TGTGCCAGCAGTGAAGCGTCGAGAGGGTATGAAGCTTTCTTT
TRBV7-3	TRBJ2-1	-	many	CASSSYPGNEQFF	TGTGCCAGCAGCTCGTATCCTGGAAATGAGCAGTTCTTC
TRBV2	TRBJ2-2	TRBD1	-	CASRRNRGPVGELFF	TGTGCCAGCCGCCGAAACAGGGGGCCGGTCGGGGAGCTGTTTTTT
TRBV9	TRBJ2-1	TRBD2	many	CASSVTSGGNEQFF	TGTGCCAGCAGCGTGACTAGCGGGGGGAATGAGCAGTTCTTC
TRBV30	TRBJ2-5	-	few	CAWSVSGWETQYF	TGTGCCTGGAGTGTATCCGGCTGGGAGACCCAGTACTTC
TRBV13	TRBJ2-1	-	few	CASRKSRVWSYNEQFF	TGTGCCAGCAGAAAAAGCAGGGTTTGGTCCTACAATGAGCAGTTCTTC
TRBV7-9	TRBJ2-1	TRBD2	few	CASSLGRLGGSVYNEQFF	TGTGCCAGCAGCTTGGGCCGACTGGGGGGGTCTGTTTACAATGAGCAGTTCTTC
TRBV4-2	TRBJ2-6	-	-	CASEVDSGANVLTF	TGTGCCAGCGAAGTAGACTCTGGGGCCAACGTCCTGACTTTC
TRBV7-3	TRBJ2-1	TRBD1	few	CASSRGQGSNEQFF	TGTGCCAGCAGCCGGGGACAGGGGAGCAATGAGCAGTTCTTC
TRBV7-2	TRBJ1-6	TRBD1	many	CASSEGQGSSPLHF	TGTGCCAGCAGCGAGGGACAGGGATCTTCACCCCTCCACTTT
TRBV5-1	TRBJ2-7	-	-	CASSLLAGRRSYKQYF	TGCGCCAGCAGCTTGTTGGCAGGCCGACGCTCCTACAAGCAGTACTTC
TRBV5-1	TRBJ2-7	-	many	CASSVTGAEQYF	TGCGCCAGCAGCGTAACGGGGGCCGAGCAGTACTTC
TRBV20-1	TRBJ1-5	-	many	CSAISRDFQPQHF	TGCAGTGCTATCTCCAGGGATTTTCAGCCCCAGCATTTT
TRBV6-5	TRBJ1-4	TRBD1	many	CASSYRGGWSEKLFF	TGTGCCAGCAGTTACCGAGGGGGCTGGAGTGAAAAACTGTTTTTT
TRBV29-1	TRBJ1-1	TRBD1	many	CSTGTATLGAFF	TGCAGCACTGGGACAGCCACCCTGGGAGCTTTCTTT
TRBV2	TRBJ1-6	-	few	CASSEAVGNSPLHF	TGTGCCAGCAGTGAAGCGGTCGGAAATTCACCCCTCCACTTT
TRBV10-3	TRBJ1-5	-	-	CATADNESNQPQHF	TGTGCCACCGCGGACAATGAAAGCAATCAGCCCCAGCATTTT
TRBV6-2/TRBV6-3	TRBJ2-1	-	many	CASSRYNEQFF	TGTGCCAGCAGCCGATACAATGAGCAGTTCTTC
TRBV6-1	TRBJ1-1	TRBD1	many	CASSAPTGTLNTEAFF	TGTGCCAGCAGTGCCCCGACAGGGACCTTGAACACTGAAGCTTTCTTT
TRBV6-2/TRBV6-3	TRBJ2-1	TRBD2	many	CASSYSGYQRGFYNEQFF	TGTGCCAGCAGTTACTCGGGGTATCAGCGGGGGTTCTACAATGAGCAGTTCTTC
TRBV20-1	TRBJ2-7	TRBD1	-	CSALTGTGEQYF	TGCAGTGCATTGACAGGGACCGGCGAGCAGTACTTC
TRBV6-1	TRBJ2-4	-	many	CASSEALGQIFVQYF	TGTGCCAGCAGTGAAGCGCTAGGGCAGATTTTTGTTCAGTACTTC
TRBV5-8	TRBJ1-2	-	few	CASSWGFNGYTF	TGTGCCAGCAGCTGGGGGTTCAATGGCTACACCTTC
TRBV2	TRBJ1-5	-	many	CASDGNSRSNQPQHF	TGTGCCAGCGATGGGAACAGCCGATCCAATCAGCCCCAGCATTTT
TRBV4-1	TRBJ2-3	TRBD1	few	CASSQEGTGVFTDTQYF	TGCGCCAGCAGCCAAGAAGGGACAGGGGTCTTCACAGATACGCAGTATTTT
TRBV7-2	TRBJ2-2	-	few	CASSKQVDGELFF	TGTGCCAGCAGCAAACAGGTTGACGGGGAGCTGTTTTTT
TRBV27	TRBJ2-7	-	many	CASSSLTSNEQYF	TGTGCCAGCAGTTCCCTGACAAGTAACGAGCAGTACTTC
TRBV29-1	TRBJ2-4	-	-	CSGVGNRKFENIQYF	TGCAGCGGGGTCGGGAATAGGAAGTTCGAAAACATTCAGTACTTC
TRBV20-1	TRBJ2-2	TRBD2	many	CSARGTSDTGELFF	TGCAGTGCTAGAGGGACTAGCGACACCGGGGAGCTGTTTTTT
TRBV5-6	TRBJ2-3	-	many	CASSLVVSGSTDTQYF	TGTGCCAGCAGCTTGGTGGTCTCCGGCAGCACAGATACGCAGTATTTT
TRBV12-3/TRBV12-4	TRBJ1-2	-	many	CASSLVMWRGVYGYTF	TGTGCCAGCAGTTTAGTGATGTGGCGGGGGGTCTATGGCTACACCTTC
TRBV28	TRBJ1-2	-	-	CASSLRGPFNYGYTF	TGTGCCAGCAGTTTGCGTGGGCCGTTTAACTATGGCTACACCTTC
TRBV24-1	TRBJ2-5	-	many	CATSDFERGGQETQYF	TGTGCCACCAGTGATTTCGAACGAGGGGGGCAAGAGACCCAGTACTTC
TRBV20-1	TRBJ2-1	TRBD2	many	CSVQRSGGRHNEQFF	TGCAGTGTTCAGCGAAGCGGGGGGCGGCACAATGAGCAGTTCTTC
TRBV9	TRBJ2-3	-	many	CASSVSLTSTDTQYF	TGTGCCAGCAGCGTTTCCTTAACTAGCACAGATACGCAGTATTTT
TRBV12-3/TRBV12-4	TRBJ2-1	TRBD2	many	CASSLVRGGPNEQFF	TGTGCCAGCAGTTTAGTGCGGGGGGGACCCAATGAGCAGTTCTTC
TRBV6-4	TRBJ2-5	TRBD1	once	CASSLPGYTGGMEETQYF	TGTGCCAGCAGTCTCCCTGGGTATACAGGGGGTATGGAAGAGACCCAGTACTTC
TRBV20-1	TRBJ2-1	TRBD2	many	CSARAAGAYNEQFF	TGCAGTGCTAGGGCAGCGGGGGCATACAATGAGCAGTTCTTC
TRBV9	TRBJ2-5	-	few	CASSVGSAGQETQYF	TGTGCCAGCAGCGTTGGAAGCGCCGGTCAAGAGACCCAGTACTTC
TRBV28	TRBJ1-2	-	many	CASSPGQLFYGYTF	TGTGCCAGCAGCCCCGGACAGCTTTTTTATGGCTACACCTTC
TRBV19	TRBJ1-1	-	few	CASSIRFVLTEAFF	TGTGCCAGTAGTATCAGATTCGTGCTAACTGAAGCTTTCTTT
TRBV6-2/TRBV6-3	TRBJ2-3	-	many	CASSYAGLRTDTQYF	TGTGCCAGCAGTTACGCGGGGTTGAGGACAGATACGCAGTATTTT
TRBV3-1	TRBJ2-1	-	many	CASSYGHFNEQFF	TGTGCCAGCAGCTACGGACACTTCAATGAGCAGTTCTTC
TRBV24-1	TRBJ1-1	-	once	CATSEDGLGGAFF	TGTGCCACCAGTGAGGACGGACTGGGAGGAGCTTTCTTT
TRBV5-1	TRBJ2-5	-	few	CASSPGVTVYQETQYF	TGTGCCAGCAGCCCCGGGGTGACAGTCTACCAAGAGACCCAGTACTTC
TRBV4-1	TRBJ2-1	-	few	CASSYGDLPVQMGEQFF	TGCGCCAGCAGCTACGGAGACCTACCGGTCCAAATGGGAGAGCAGTTCTTC
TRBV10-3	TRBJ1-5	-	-	CAIRKQGLDQPQHF	TGTGCCATCAGGAAACAGGGCTTAGATCAGCCCCAGCATTTT